One and the same sample provided the 21 T cell receptor beta chains below, sequenced in a study of T-cell memory formation after mild COVID-19 (dated by TCRdb to about 2021). Library construction relied on 5' RACE. Sequencing used an Illumina NovaSeq 6000. Using fastp at Q25 and MiXCR, TCRdb reprocessed the public reads and kept productive beta chains. Duplicate CDR3 protein sequences are folded into a single record with the most common DNA and genes. The sample data list around 400,000 distinct CDR3 sequences, and roughly 24% of these were observed just once. About 8.7% of the sample belongs to the ten largest clones. The specimen sequenced was PBMCs or a T cell subset sorted from them (not recorded which). The receptors were gathered from an adult woman who had mild COVID-19 (a few samples of this study predate the infection). The sample titles of this study are shuffled in the database, so cell type and time point are left out; the donor was told from shared clones.

DNA for the CDR3: TGCAGTGCTACCCCGGGACTAGCCGTTACCAGCTCCTACAATGAGCAGTTCTTC. As protein: CSATPGLAVTSSYNEQFF. This sequence joins TRBV20-1 and TRBJ2-1; 9 bases line up with TRBD2. The CDR3 length is 18 residues. Germline CDR1 is DFQATT and CDR2 is SNEGSKA (reference sequence). The V segment lost 4 bases and the J segment 0 bases; nucleotides outside the gene matches: 13.

Comment on this clonotype: Relative to the germline gene, one junction end is altered; a read error may explain this. V usage is TRBV12-3 or TRBV12-4 and J usage is TRBJ2-5; D perhaps matches TRBD2 (6 bases). CDR3 length equals 15 residues. For the CDR3, the DNA is TGTGCCAGCAGTTTCCGGGGAGCCCGGGGGTGGACCCCGTACTTC. This translates into CASSFRGARGWTPYF.

This clonotype was counted only a few times. The chain is built from TRBV12-3 or TRBV12-4 and TRBJ2-4; D is unresolved. V shed 2 bases and J shed 9 bases, with 20 bases lying between them. CDR3 length: 16 amino acids. The CDR3 region is CASSLSVGSYLAIQYF. DNA of the CDR3: TGTGCCAGCAGTTTATCTGTCGGCTCTTATTTAGCCATTCAGTACTTC.

This clonotype appeared many times. This chain joins TRBV5-1 and TRBJ2-5; 11 nucleotides match TRBD1. V was clipped by 2 bases and J by 1 base; unmatched bases: 1. Germline CDR1 SGHRS, CDR2 YFSETQ. The CDR3 consists of 15 residues. The CDR3 here is CASSFGTGGQETQYF. CDR3 sequence (DNA): TGCGCCAGCAGCTTTGGGACAGGGGGCCAAGAGACCCAGTACTTC. The whole variable domain, remainder taken from reference TRBV5-1 and TRBJ2-5, is KAGVTQTPRYLIKTRGQQVTLSCSPISGHRSVSWYQQTPGQGLQFLFEYFSETQRNKGNFPGRFSGRQFSNSRSEMNVSTLELGDSALYLCASSFGTGGQETQYFGPGTRLLVL.

This clonotype was picked up a small number of times. The chain has TRBV7-2 and TRBJ2-7; unclear D gene. This CDR3 has 11 amino acids. Per germline, CDR1 SGHTA and CDR2 FQGNSA. V was cut by 8 bases and J by 4 bases, with 9 bases left in between. CDR3 DNA sequence: TGTGCCAGCGGATTGAGATACGAGCAGTACTTC. It encodes CASGLRYEQYF.

This clonotype was detected a few times. The rearrangement uses TRBV7-2 and TRBJ2-1; TRBD1 matches 8 bases. J lost 8 bases, V lost 4 bases, and 7 bases had no gene match. From germline, CDR1 is SGHTA and CDR2 FQGNSA. This CDR3 spans 14 amino acids. CDR3 DNA sequence: TGTGCCAGCAGCTCATACAGGGGGGTCTATGAGCAGTTCTTC. This sequence encodes CASSSYRGVYEQFF.

CDR3 bases: TGCGCCAGCAGCTTGTACGACAGGGACGAAAAACTGTTTTTT. It yields the protein CASSLYDRDEKLFF. The chain uses TRBV5-1 and TRBJ1-4; 7 positions agree with TRBD1. Losses at the gene ends were 1 base for V and 8 bases for J; bases not matched to a gene: 5. There are 14 residues in the CDR3. In germline, CDR1 is SGHRS, CDR2 YFSETQ.

There are a few counts of this clonotype. This rearrangement joins TRBV2 to TRBJ1-6; perhaps TRBD1 as D (6 bases). The length of the CDR3 is 13 residues. Germline V gene lookup returns CDR1 SNHLY and CDR2 FYNNEI. V was clipped by 6 bases and J by 9 bases, with 12 bases between them. CDR3 sequence: CASSRQGSSPLHF. The CDR3, as DNA: TGTGCCAGCAGCCGGCAGGGGAGTTCACCCCTCCACTTT.

This clonotype appeared a few times. This chain connects TRBV15 to TRBJ1-2, with D uncertain. The CDR3 runs to 13 residues. The V end was cut by 5 bases, the J end by 6 bases, with 13 bases between. Germline CDR1 and CDR2: LNHNV and YYDKDF (reference sequence). In DNA form, the CDR3 reads TGTGCCACCAGCCGAACCAGGAGGGATGGCTACACCTTC. Its protein is CATSRTRRDGYTF.

This clonotype has just one count. V usage is TRBV6-2 or TRBV6-3 and J usage is TRBJ2-7, with 10 bases matching TRBD1. CDR3 length: 19 amino acids. Trimming at V came to 6 bases and at J to 1 base, leaving 18 bases not matched to a gene. Germline lookup yields CDR1 MNHEY and CDR2 SVGEGT. CDR3 sequence reads: CASRKTPGTGVFDSYEQYF. Written as DNA, the CDR3 is TGTGCCAGCAGAAAAACCCCCGGGACAGGGGTTTTCGATTCCTACGAGCAGTACTTC.

This chain links TRBV12-3 or TRBV12-4 with TRBJ1-1; 7 bases match TRBD1. With V trimmed by 6 bases and J by 6 bases, 4 bases remained unmatched. This CDR3 spans 12 amino acids. This CDR3 reads CASRRTGAEAFF. The CDR3 region has the DNA TGTGCCAGCAGGCGAACAGGGGCTGAAGCTTTCTTT.

This clonotype was detected ten times or more. V and J are TRBV27 and TRBJ2-6, with D possibly being TRBD2 (5 bases). The V end was cut by 5 bases, the J end by 0 bases, with 5 bases between. The CDR3 length is 14 residues. Germline CDR1 is MNHEY and CDR2 is SMNVEV (reference sequence). CDR3: CASSRDSGANVLTF. Written as DNA, the CDR3 is TGTGCCAGCAGTCGGGACTCTGGGGCCAACGTCCTGACTTTC.

CDR3 DNA sequence: TGTGCCTGGAGTACCAGCGGGCTCTACAATGAGCAGTTCTTC. It translates to CAWSTSGLYNEQFF. The V gene is TRBV30, the J gene TRBJ2-1; D perhaps matches TRBD2 (6 bases). V lost 2 bases and J lost 3, with 11 bases in between. CDR1 and CDR2 from the germline V gene are GTSNPN and SVGIG (reference sequence). This CDR3 is built from 14 residues.

This clonotype was seen a handful of times. The chain combines TRBV4-2 with TRBJ2-1; TRBD2 aligns across 12 bases. Germline V CDR1 and CDR2: LGHNA, YNFKEQ. The length of the CDR3 is 19 residues. V lost 4 bases to trimming and J lost 0 bases; unmatched junction nucleotides: 10. The CDR3, as DNA: TGTGCCAGCAGCCCGGAGAAACTAGCGGGAGGAACCTCCTACAATGAGCAGTTCTTC. Protein product: CASSPEKLAGGTSYNEQFF.

This clonotype has only a few counts. The CDR3 protein is CASSPLIGSNDEQFF. CDR3 coding DNA: TGTGCCAGCTCACCATTGATCGGTAGCAACGATGAGCAGTTCTTC. The chain couples TRBV18 to TRBJ2-1, with D uncertain. CDR1 is KGHSH and CDR2 is LQKENI in the germline V gene. V was cut by 2 bases and J by 8 bases, with 16 bases left in between. The CDR3 is 15 amino acids.

A few counts support this clonotype. The CDR3 nucleotides read TGTGCCAGCAGCTTACGACTAGCGGGGGACACAGATACGCAGTATTTT. This sequence encodes CASSLRLAGDTDTQYF. This sequence joins TRBV7-8 and TRBJ2-3, with 12 bases lining up with TRBD2. The CDR3 sequence is 16 residues long. Germline trimming cut 2 bases from V and 2 bases from J; bases unmatched to any gene: 2. From germline, CDR1 is SGHVS and CDR2 FQNEAQ.

This chain joins TRBV6-2 or TRBV6-3 and TRBJ1-5; unclear D gene. The CDR3 has 14 residues. Trimming left V 2 bases short and J 6 bases short, with 11 bases between. Germline values: CDR1 MNHEY, CDR2 SVGEGT. The CDR3: CASSYTRGVQPQHF. In DNA, the CDR3 is TGTGCCAGCAGTTACACGCGGGGTGTTCAGCCCCAGCATTTT.

This clonotype was detected a few times. The rearrangement joins TRBV9 to TRBJ2-7; 8 bases fit TRBD1. This CDR3 contains 15 residues. Germline assignment: CDR1 SGDLS and CDR2 YYNGEE. The J segment lost 2 bases and the V segment lost 0 bases, leaving 4 bases of the junction unmatched. The CDR3 nucleotides read TGTGCCAGCAGCGTAGCTGGACAGGGTCCCTACGAGCAGTACTTC. Its translation: CASSVAGQGPYEQYF.

The J gene is TRBJ1-2, the V gene TRBV7-9; D is unresolved. Trimming cost V 5 bases and J 5 bases, with 6 bases left between them. Germline V CDR1 and CDR2: SEHNR, FQNEAQ (reference sequence). This CDR3 has 11 residues. The DNA for the CDR3 is TGTGCCAGCAGCACTCCTTATGGCTACACCTTC. It encodes CASSTPYGYTF.

At least ten counts were recorded for this clonotype. This rearrangement joins TRBV12-3 or TRBV12-4 to TRBJ2-3; D is uncertain. V lost 2 bases to trimming and J lost 2 bases, with 8 bases between them. CDR3 length: 14 residues. The CDR3 region has the DNA TGTGCCAGCAGTTTAAGCCAGTACACAGATACGCAGTATTTT. Its translation: CASSLSQYTDTQYF.

This clonotype has ten or more counts. J is TRBJ2-5 and V is TRBV5-1, with a possible D match to TRBD2 (6 bases). Germline V gene data show CDR1 as SGHRS and CDR2 as YFSETQ. V was trimmed by 0 bases and J by 6 bases, leaving 9 bases between them. The CDR3 has 13 amino acids. The CDR3 sequence: CASSLDSGKTQYF. DNA for the CDR3: TGCGCCAGCAGCTTGGATAGCGGAAAGACCCAGTACTTC.